This record covers a single T cell receptor (beta chain). Its antigen is currently unknown. This entry comes from a study of blood T cells in healthy people across ages. Findings of the study overall: Unsorted PBMCs ruled out conclusive naive versus antigen-experienced comparison.

Germline V gene sequence: CDR1 KGHDR, CDR2 SFDVKD. This CDR3 has 13 amino acids. With 9 bases clipped from V and 2 bases from J, the junction kept 3 bases outside the gene matches. Primers used in a second PCR of about 6 to 11 cycles were a sample-barcoded 5' primer and a J-beta primer mix. TCRdb re-called the 5' RACE reads through MiXCR, storing one row per CDR3 protein. The sample shows roughly 930,000 distinct CDR3 sequences, about 44% of them seen only once. Isolated PBMCs totaled at least 7 million in each sample. This TCR derives from a man younger than 45 in good health. The V and J genes are TRBV24-1 and TRBJ1-1; 9 bases agree with TRBD1. Sequenced input: blood. CDR3 sequence: CATVGQGNTEAFF. The CDR3 DNA is TGTGCCACCGTGGGACAGGGCAACACTGAAGCTTTCTTT.